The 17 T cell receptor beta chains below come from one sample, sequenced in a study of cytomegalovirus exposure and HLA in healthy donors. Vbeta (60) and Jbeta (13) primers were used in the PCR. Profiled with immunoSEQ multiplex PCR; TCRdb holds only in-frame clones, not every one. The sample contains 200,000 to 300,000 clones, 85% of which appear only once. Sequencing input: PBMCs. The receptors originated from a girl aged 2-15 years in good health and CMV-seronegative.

The CDR3 DNA reads as TGTGCCAGCAGTGAGCCAGGGAGGACTAGCACAGATACGCAGTATTTT. Translation gives CASSEPGRTSTDTQYF. The chain has TRBV2 and TRBJ2-3; weak D call: TRBD2 (6 bases). Germline assignment: CDR1 SNHLY and CDR2 FYNNEI. V lost 3 bases and J lost 0, with 13 bases in between. CDR3 length: 16 residues. The full variable domain, rest sourced from reference TRBV2 and TRBJ2-3, is EPEVTQTPSHQVTQMGQEVILRCVPISNHLYFYWYRQILGQKVEFLVSFYNNEISEKSEIFDDQFSVERPDGSNFTLKIRSTKLEDSAMYFCASSEPGRTSTDTQYFGPGTRLTVL.

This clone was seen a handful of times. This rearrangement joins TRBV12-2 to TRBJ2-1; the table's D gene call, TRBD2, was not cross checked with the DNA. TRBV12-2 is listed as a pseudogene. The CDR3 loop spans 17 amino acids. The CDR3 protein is CASLPTGTSGTCNEQFF. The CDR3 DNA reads TGTGCAAGTCTCCCAACCGGGACTAGCGGGACTTGCAATGAGCAGTTCTTC.

CDR3 residues: CASTRGQGRYGYTF. The CDR3 region has the DNA TGTGCCAGTACCAGGGGACAGGGGAGGTATGGCTACACCTTC. V and J are TRBV19 and TRBJ1-2; TRBD1 agrees at 10 bases. The CDR3 has 14 amino acids. With 7 bases clipped from V and 5 bases from J, the junction kept 7 bases outside the gene matches. CDR1 LNHDA and CDR2 SQIVND come from the germline V gene (reference sequence). The entire variable domain, with the rest obtained from reference TRBV19 and TRBJ1-2, is as follows: DGGITQSPKYLFRKEGQNVTLSCEQNLNHDAMYWYRQDPGQGLRLIYYSQIVNDFQKGDIAEGYSVSREKKESFPLTVTSAQKNPTAFYLCASTRGQGRYGYTFGSGTRLTVV.

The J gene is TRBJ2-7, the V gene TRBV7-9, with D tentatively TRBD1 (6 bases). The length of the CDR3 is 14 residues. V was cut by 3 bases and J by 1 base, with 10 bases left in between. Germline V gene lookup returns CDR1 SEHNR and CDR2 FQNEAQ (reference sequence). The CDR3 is CASSFSQGSYEQYF. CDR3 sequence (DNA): TGTGCCAGCAGCTTTTCCCAGGGGTCCTACGAGCAGTACTTC.

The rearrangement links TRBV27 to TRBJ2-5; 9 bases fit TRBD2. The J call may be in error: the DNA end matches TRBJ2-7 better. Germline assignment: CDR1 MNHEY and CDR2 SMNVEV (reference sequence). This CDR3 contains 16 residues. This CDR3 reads CASSPSYSGSSYEQYF. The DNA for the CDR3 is TGTGCCAGCAGTCCCTCCTATAGCGGGAGCTCCTACGAGCAGTACTTC.

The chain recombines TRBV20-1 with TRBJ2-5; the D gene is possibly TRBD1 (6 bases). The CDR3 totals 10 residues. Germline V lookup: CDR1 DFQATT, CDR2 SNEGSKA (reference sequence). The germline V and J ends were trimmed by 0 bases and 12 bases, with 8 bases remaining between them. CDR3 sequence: CSARDRQEYF. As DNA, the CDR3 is TGCAGTGCTAGAGACAGACAGGAGTACTTC.

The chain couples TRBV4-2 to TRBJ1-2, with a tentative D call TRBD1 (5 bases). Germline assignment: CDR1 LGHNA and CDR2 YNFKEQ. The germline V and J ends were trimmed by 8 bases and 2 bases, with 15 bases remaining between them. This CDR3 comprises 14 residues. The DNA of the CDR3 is TGTGCCAGCGTCCCGGACACGAGAAACTATGGCTACACCTTC. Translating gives CASVPDTRNYGYTF.

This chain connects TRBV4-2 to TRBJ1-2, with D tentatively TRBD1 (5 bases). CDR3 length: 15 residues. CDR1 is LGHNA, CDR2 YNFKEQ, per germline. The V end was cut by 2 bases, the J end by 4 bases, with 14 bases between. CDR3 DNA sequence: TGTGCCAGCAGCCAATCCTCGGGACTCAGCTATGGCTACACCTTC. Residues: CASSQSSGLSYGYTF.

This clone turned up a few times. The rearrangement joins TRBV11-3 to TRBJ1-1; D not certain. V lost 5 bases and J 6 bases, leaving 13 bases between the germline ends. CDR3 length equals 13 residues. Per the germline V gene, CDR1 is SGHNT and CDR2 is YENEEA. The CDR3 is CASSPNPGSEAFF. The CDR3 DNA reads TGTGCCAGCAGCCCGAATCCAGGATCTGAAGCTTTCTTT.

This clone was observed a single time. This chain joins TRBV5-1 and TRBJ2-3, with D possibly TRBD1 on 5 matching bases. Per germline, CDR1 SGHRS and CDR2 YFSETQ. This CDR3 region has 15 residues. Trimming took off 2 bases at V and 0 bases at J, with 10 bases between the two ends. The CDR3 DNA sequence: TGCGCCAGCAGCTTTGACAGCTTAAGCACAGATACGCAGTATTTT. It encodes CASSFDSLSTDTQYF.

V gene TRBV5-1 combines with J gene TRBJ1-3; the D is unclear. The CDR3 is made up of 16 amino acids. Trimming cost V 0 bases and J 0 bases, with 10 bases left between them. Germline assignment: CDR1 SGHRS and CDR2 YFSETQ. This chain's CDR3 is CASSLGGTSSGNTIYF. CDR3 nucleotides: TGCGCCAGCAGCTTGGGTGGCACCAGCTCTGGAAACACCATATATTTT.

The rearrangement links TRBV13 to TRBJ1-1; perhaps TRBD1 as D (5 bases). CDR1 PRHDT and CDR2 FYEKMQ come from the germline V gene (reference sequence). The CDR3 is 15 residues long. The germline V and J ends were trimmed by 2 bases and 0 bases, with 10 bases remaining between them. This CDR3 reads CASSLQGDMNTEAFF. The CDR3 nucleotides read TGTGCCAGCAGCTTACAGGGTGACATGAACACTGAAGCTTTCTTT.

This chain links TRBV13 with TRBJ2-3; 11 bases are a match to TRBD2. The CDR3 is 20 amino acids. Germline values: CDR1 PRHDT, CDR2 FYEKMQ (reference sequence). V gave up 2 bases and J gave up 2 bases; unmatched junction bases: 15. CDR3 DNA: TGTGCCAGCAGCTTAACCCTCTGGGCTAGCGGGAGGATCTCCACAGATACGCAGTATTTT. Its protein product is CASSLTLWASGRISTDTQYF.

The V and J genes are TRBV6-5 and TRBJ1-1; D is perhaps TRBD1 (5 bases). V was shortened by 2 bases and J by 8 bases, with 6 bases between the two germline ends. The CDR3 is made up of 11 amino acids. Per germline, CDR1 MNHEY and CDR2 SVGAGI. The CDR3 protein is CASSYGAEAFF. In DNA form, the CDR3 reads TGTGCCAGCAGTTACGGGGCCGAAGCTTTCTTT.

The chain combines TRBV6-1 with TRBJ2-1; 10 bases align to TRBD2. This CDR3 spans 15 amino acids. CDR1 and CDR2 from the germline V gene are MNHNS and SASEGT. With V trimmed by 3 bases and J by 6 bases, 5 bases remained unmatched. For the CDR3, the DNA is TGTGCCAGCAGTGAGAGCGGGGGGGCGGGCAATGAGCAGTTCTTC. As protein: CASSESGGAGNEQFF.

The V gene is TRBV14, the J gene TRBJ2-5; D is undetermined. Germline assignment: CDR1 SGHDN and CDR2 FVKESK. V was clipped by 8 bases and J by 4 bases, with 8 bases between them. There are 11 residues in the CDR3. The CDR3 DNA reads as TGTGCCAGCGGTCACACAGAGACCCAGTACTTC. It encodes CASGHTETQYF.

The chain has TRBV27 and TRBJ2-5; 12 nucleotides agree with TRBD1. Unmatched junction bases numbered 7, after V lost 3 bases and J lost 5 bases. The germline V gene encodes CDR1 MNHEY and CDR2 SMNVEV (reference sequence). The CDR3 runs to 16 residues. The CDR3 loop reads CASSFPGQGAEETQYF. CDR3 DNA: TGTGCCAGCAGTTTTCCGGGACAGGGGGCGGAGGAGACCCAGTACTTC.